This T cell receptor (beta chain) was identified in a study of blood T cell repertoires in COVID-19. The V and J ends lost 2 bases and 3 bases respectively, with 9 bases between them. Germline assignment: CDR1 SGHDT and CDR2 YYEEEE. The CDR3 contains 14 residues. Sequencing was performed with immunoSEQ multiplex PCR; in TCRdb, only in-frame clones are kept and a portion is missing. The sample shows roughly 500,000 clones, 88% of them seen only once. Those who participated ranged in age from about 18 to 89 years and resided in under 25 US areas. The specimen was PBMCs or T cells enriched from blood (not recorded which). This receptor was taken from a woman in her forties who had recovered from COVID-19. The rearrangement joins TRBV5-6 to TRBJ1-3, with D tentatively TRBD1 (5 bases). CDR3 region: CASSFQGYGNTIYF. The CDR3 coding sequence is TGTGCCAGCAGCTTTCAGGGTTATGGAAACACCATATATTTT. The variable domain in full, completed from reference TRBV5-6 and TRBJ1-3, reads DAGVTQSPTHLIKTRGQQVTLRCSPKSGHDTVSWYQQALGQGPQFIFQYYEEEERQRGNFPDRFSGHQFPNYSSELNVNALLLGDSALYLCASSFQGYGNTIYFGEGSWLTVV.